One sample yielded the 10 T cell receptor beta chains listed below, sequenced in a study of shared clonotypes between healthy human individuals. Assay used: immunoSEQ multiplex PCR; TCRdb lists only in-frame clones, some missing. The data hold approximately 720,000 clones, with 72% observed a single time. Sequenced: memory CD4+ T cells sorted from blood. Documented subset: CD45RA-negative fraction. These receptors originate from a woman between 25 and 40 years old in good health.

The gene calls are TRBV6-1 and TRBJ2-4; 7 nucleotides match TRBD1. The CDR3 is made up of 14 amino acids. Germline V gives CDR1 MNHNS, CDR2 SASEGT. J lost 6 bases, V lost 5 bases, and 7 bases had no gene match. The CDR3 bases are TGTGCCAGCAGTTTAACAGGGGAGTTAAACATTCAGTACTTC. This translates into CASSLTGELNIQYF.

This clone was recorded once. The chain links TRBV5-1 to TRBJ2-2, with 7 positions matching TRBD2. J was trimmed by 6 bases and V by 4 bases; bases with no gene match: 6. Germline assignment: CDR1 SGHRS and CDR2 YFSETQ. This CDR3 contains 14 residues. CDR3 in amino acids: CASSQRLAAGELFF. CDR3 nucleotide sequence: TGCGCCAGCAGCCAGAGACTAGCCGCCGGGGAGCTGTTTTTT. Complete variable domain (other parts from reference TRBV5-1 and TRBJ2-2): KAGVTQTPRYLIKTRGQQVTLSCSPISGHRSVSWYQQTPGQGLQFLFEYFSETQRNKGNFPGRFSGRQFSNSRSEMNVSTLELGDSALYLCASSQRLAAGELFFGEGSRLTVL.

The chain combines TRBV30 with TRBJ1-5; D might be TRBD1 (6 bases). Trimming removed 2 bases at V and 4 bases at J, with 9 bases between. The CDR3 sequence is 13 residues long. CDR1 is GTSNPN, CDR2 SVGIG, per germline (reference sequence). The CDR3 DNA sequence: TGTGCCTGGAGTCGACAGGAAAATCAGCCCCAGCATTTT. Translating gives CAWSRQENQPQHF.

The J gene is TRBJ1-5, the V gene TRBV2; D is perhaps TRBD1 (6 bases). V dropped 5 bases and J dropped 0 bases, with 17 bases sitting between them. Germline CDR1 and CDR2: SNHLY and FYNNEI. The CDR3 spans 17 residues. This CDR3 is CASSPAGHSLSNQPQHF. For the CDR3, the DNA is TGTGCCAGCAGTCCCGCGGGACACAGCCTTAGCAATCAGCCCCAGCATTTT.

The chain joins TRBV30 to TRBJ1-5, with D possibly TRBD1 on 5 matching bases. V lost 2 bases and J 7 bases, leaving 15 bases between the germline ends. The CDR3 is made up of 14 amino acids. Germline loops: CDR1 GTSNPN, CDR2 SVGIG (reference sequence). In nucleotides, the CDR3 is TGTGCCTGGAGTAGCGACAGTTATTTGCAGCCCCAGCATTTT. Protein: CAWSSDSYLQPQHF.

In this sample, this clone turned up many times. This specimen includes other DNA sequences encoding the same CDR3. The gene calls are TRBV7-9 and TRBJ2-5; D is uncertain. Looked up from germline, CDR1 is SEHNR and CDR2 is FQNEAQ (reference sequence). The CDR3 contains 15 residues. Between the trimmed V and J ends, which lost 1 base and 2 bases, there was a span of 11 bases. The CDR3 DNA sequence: TGTGCCAGCAGCTTAGGCGCTGACTTTCAAGAGACCCAGTACTTC. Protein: CASSLGADFQETQYF.

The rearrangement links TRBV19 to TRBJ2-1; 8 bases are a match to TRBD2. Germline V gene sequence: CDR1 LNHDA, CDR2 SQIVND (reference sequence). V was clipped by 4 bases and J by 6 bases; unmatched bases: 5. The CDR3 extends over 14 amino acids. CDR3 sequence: CASSKGLVGNEQFF. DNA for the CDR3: TGTGCCAGTAGTAAGGGACTAGTCGGCAATGAGCAGTTCTTC.

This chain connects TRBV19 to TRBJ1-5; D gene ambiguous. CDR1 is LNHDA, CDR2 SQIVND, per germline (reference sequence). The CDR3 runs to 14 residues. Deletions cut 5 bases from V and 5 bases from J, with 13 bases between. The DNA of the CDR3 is TGTGCCAGTAGTTTGGGTCAGCGATATCAGCCCCAGCATTTT. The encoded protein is CASSLGQRYQPQHF. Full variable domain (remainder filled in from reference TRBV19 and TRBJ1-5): DGGITQSPKYLFRKEGQNVTLSCEQNLNHDAMYWYRQDPGQGLRLIYYSQIVNDFQKGDIAEGYSVSREKKESFPLTVTSAQKNPTAFYLCASSLGQRYQPQHFGDGTRLSIL.

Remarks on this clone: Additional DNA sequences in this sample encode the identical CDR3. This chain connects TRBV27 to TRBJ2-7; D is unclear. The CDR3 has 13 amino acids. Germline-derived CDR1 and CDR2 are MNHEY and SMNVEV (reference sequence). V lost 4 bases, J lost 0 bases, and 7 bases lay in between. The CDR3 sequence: CASSSLDSYEQYF. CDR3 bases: TGTGCCAGCAGTTCCCTTGACTCCTACGAGCAGTACTTC.

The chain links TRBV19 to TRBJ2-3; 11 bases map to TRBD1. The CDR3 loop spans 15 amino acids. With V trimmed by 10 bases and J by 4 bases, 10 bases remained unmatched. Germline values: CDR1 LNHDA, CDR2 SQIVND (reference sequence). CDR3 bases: TGTGCCACTACCCTCGGACAGGGGGCAGCAGATACGCAGTATTTT. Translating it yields CATTLGQGAADTQYF.